The following is a T cell receptor beta chain sequence with its context. Its specificity is unknown. These data come from a study of cytomegalovirus exposure and HLA in healthy donors. Despite likely unrecorded immune exposures, the donors were nominally healthy at the time of sampling. Germline V gives CDR1 SGDLS, CDR2 YYNGEE. Trimming cost V 0 bases and J 4 bases, with 16 bases left between them. This CDR3 has 17 amino acids. The PCR contained 60 Vbeta and 13 Jbeta primers. TCRdb keeps only in-frame clones here, not all; method: immunoSEQ multiplex PCR. Here the sample spans about 170,000 clones, over 65% being singletons. Study-wide findings and caveats: Published work reported that the classifier diagnosed cytomegalovirus status with high specificity and sensitivity.

The chain employs TRBV9 and TRBJ2-2, with TRBD1 as a possible D gene (6 bases). The receptor's source is a woman younger than 45 in good health and CMV-seropositive. Input material: PBMCs. The CDR3 sequence is CASSVASVGAGTGELFF. The CDR3 DNA sequence: TGTGCCAGCAGCGTAGCCTCAGTGGGGGCGGGCACCGGGGAGCTGTTTTTT. Using reference TRBV9 and TRBJ2-2 for the parts outside the CDR3, the full variable domain is DSGVTQTPKHLITATGQRVTLRCSPRSGDLSVYWYQQSLDQGLQFLIQYYNGEERAKGNILERFSAQQFPDLHSELNLSSLELGDSALYFCASSVASVGAGTGELFFGEGSRLTVL.